The rows below give T cell receptor beta chains drawn from one sample of a study of cytomegalovirus exposure and HLA in healthy donors. Some clones are missing from TCRdb's copy, which holds only in-frame ones; the method was immunoSEQ multiplex PCR. The sample shows tens of thousands of clones, approximately 79% of them seen only once. Sequencing used PBMCs. The receptor set was obtained from a female donor in good health and CMV-seronegative. The CDR3 runs from the conserved cysteine through the conserved F or W. The listing skips clone size in some rows; elsewhere it reads once, few, many or a size class.

j_gene,len,v_gene,abundance,CDR3aa
TRBJ2-2,16,TRBV10-3,.,CAIPAGALPNTGELFF
TRBJ1-1,13,TRBV7-8,once,CASSGTGDTEAFF
TRBJ1-5,12,TRBV28,.,CASRLGHQPQHF
TRBJ2-3,16,TRBV7-2,.,CASSPTSGSPPDTQYF
TRBJ2-2,17,TRBV11-3,.,CASSLTSGRAGAGELFF
TRBJ2-6,16,TRBV28,.,CASRSFGGAGANVLTF
TRBJ2-3,16,TRBV4-1,.,CASSQAGPTSTDTQYF
TRBJ2-1,16,TRBV6-5,.,CASSYSSGGVNNEQFF
TRBJ1-2,15,TRBV7-9,.,CASSPVGSQLYGYTF
TRBJ1-2,14,TRBV25-1,.,CASSELQGVDGYTF
TRBJ1-1,15,TRBV7-2,few,CASSLAPQMNTEAFF
TRBJ2-3,16,TRBV11-2,.,CASSSYLAGVADTQYF
TRBJ1-1,13,TRBV29-1,.,CSASRGGDTEAFF
TRBJ2-7,12,TRBV2,.,CASNGGAYEQYF
TRBJ2-5,15,TRBV7-9,.,CASSLGTRGGETQYF
TRBJ1-2,13,TRBV7-9,.,CASSDYSNYGYTF
TRBJ2-5,13,TRBV5-1,.,CASSSDRAETQYF
TRBJ1-2,16,TRBV6-5,once,CASSYFVTGGNYGYTF
TRBJ2-7,15,TRBV4-1,once,CASSRGTGASYEQYF
TRBJ1-1,12,TRBV6-4,.,CASSALTGEAFF
TRBJ1-4,16,TRBV30,.,CAWSAGTGLNNEKLFF
TRBJ1-1,13,TRBV7-3,few,CASSLTNTDEAFF